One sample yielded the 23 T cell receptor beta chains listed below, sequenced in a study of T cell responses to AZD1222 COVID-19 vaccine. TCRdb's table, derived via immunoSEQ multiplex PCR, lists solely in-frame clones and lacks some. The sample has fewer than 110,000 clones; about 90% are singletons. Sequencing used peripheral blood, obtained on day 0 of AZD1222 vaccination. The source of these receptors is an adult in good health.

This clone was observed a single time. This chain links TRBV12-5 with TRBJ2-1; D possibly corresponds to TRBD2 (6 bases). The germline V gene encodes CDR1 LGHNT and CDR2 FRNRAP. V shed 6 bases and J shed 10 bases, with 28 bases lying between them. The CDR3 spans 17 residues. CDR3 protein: CASGPPGGSGNGREQFF. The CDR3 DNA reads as TGTGCTAGTGGCCCCCCCGGCGGTAGCGGTAATGGGCGGGAGCAGTTCTTC.

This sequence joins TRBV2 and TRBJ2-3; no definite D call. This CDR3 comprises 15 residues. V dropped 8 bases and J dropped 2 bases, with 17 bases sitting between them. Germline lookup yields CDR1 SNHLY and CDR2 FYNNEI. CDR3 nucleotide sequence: TGTGCCAGCGGAAAGTATAGGTCCTCCACAGATACGCAGTATTTT. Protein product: CASGKYRSSTDTQYF.

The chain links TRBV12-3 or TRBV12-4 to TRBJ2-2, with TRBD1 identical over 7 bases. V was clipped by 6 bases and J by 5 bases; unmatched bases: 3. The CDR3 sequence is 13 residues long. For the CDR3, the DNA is TGTGCCAGCAGCCGGGACAGTACCGGGGAGCTGTTTTTT. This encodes CASSRDSTGELFF.

This CDR3 is CATSRSPVSYGHEQFF. The CDR3 nucleotides read TGTGCCACCAGCAGATCCCCAGTATCTTATGGACATGAGCAGTTCTTC. This sequence joins TRBV15 and TRBJ2-1; D gene uncertain. There are 16 residues in the CDR3. CDR1 and CDR2 (germline): LNHNV, YYDKDF (reference sequence). V was pared by 2 bases and J by 8 bases, with 19 bases between.

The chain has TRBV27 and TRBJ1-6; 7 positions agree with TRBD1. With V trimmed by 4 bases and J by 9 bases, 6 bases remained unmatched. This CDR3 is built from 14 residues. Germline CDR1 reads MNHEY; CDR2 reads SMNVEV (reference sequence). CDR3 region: CASSSQGDGSPLHF. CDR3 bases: TGTGCCAGCAGTTCCCAGGGGGACGGTTCACCCCTCCACTTT.

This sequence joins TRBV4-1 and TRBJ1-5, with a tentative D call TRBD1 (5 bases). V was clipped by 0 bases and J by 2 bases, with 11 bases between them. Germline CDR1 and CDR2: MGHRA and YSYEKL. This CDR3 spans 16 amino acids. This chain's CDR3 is CASSQDSGNRNQPQHF. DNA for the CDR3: TGCGCCAGCAGCCAAGATTCAGGGAATCGCAATCAGCCCCAGCATTTT.

CDR3 DNA sequence: TGTGCCAGCAGCTTAGCGCTTCAGGGAGAGGGCTACACCTTC. It specifies CASSLALQGEGYTF. This chain connects TRBV7-9 to TRBJ1-2; tentative D call: TRBD1 (5 bases). Germline V gene sequence: CDR1 SEHNR, CDR2 FQNEAQ (reference sequence). CDR3 length equals 14 residues. The germline V and J ends were trimmed by 0 bases and 8 bases, with 13 bases remaining between them.

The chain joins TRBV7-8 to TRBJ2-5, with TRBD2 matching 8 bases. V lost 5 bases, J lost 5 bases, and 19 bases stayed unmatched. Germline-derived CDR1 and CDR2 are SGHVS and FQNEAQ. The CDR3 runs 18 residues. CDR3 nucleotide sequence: TGTGCCAGCAGCCTGACTACTCCGGGGGGGCCGCAGGCGGAGACCCAGTACTTC. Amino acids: CASSLTTPGGPQAETQYF.

The CDR3 loop is CASSVRGLGNTIYF. The CDR3 nucleotides read TGTGCCAGCAGTGTGCGGGGCCTTGGAAACACCATATATTTT. The chain has TRBV2 and TRBJ1-3; a weak D match, TRBD1 (5 bases). This CDR3 region has 14 residues. V lost 4 bases, J lost 3 bases, and 10 bases lay in between. Germline lookup yields CDR1 SNHLY and CDR2 FYNNEI.

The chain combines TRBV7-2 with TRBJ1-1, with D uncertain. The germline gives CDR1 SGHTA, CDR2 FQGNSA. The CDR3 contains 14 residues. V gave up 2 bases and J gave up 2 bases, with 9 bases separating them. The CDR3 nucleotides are TGTGCCAGCAGCTTAATCATCAGAAACACTGAAGCTTTCTTT. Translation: CASSLIIRNTEAFF.

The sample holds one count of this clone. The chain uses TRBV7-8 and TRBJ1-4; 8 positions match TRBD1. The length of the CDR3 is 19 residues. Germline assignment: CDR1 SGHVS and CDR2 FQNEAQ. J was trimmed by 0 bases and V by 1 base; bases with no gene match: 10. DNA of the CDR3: TGTGCCAGCAGCTTAGGCCACGGGACAGGTCCTACAACTAATGAAAAACTGTTTTTT. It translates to CASSLGHGTGPTTNEKLFF.

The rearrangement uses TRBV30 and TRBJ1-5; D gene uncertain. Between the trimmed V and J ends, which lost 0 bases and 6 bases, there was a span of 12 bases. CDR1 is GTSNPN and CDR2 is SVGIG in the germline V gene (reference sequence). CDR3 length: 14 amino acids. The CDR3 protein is CAWSVRALTQPQHF. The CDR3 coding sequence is TGTGCCTGGAGTGTACGGGCACTCACTCAGCCCCAGCATTTT.

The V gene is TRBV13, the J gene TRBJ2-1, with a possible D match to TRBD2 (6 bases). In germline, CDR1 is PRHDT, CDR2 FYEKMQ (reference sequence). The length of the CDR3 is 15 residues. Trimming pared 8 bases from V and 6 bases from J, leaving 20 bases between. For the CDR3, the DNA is TGTGCCAGCCAGCCCCGCGGGGCCAGAACCAATGAGCAGTTCTTC. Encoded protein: CASQPRGARTNEQFF.

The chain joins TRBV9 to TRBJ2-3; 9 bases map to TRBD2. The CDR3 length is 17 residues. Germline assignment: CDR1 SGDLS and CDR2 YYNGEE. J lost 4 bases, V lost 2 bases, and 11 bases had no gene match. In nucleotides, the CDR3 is TGTGCCAGCAGCGTCTTTGGGAGCGGGGGGTTGTCAGATACGCAGTATTTT. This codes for CASSVFGSGGLSDTQYF.

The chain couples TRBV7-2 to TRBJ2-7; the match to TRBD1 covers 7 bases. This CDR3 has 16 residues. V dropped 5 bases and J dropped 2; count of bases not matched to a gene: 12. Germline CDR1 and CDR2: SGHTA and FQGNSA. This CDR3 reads CASSKAPGQLAYEQYF. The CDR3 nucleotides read TGTGCCAGCAGCAAGGCCCCGGGACAGTTAGCCTACGAGCAGTACTTC.

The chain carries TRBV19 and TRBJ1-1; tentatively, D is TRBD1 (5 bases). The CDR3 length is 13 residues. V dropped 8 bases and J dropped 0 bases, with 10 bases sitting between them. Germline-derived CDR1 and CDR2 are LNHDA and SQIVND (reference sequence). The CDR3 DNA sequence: TGTGCCAGTTTGACAGTTATGAACACTGAAGCTTTCTTT. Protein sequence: CASLTVMNTEAFF.

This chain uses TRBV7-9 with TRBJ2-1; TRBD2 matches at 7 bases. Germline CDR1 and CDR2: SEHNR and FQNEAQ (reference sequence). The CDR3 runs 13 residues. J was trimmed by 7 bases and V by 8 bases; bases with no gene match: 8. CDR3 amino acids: CASVGLAVNEQFF. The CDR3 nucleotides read TGTGCCAGCGTGGGCCTAGCGGTTAATGAGCAGTTCTTC.

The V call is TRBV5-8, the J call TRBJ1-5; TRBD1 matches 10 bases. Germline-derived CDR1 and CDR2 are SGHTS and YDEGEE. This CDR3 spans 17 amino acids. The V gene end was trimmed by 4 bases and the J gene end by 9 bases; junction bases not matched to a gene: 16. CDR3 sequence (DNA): TGTGCCAGCAGCGCCGCCGGGACAGGGGTTTGGGGGGGGCCCCAGCATTTT. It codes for CASSAAGTGVWGGPQHF.

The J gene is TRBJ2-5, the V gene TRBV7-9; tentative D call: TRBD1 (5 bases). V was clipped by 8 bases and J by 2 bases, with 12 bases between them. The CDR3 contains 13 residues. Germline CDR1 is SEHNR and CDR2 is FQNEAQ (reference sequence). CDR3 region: CASSPTAQETQYF. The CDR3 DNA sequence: TGTGCCAGCTCGCCGACAGCACAAGAGACCCAGTACTTC.

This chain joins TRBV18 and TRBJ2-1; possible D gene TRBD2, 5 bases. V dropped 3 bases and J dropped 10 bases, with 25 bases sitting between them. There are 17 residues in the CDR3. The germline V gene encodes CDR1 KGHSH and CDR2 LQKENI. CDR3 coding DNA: TGTGCCAGCTCACCCCGCACCCGGGCGGGCGAGCTTAGGGAGCAGTTCTTC. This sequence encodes CASSPRTRAGELREQFF.

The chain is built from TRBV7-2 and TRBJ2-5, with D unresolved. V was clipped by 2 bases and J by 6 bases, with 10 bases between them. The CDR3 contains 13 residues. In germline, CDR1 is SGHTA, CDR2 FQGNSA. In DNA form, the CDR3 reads TGTGCCAGCAGCTTATTTCTCGGGCAGACCCAGTACTTC. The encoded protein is CASSLFLGQTQYF.

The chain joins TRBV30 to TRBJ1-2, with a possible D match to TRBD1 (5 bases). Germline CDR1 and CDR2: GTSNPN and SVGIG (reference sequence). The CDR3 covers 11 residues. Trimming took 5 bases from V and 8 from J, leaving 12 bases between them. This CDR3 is CAWGATAGYTF. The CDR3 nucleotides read TGTGCCTGGGGGGCGACAGCCGGCTACACCTTC.

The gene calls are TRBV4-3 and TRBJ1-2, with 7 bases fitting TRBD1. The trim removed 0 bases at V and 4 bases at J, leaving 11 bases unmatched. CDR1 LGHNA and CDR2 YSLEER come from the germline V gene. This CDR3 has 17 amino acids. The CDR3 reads CASSQDGALTGFYGYTF. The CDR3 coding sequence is TGCGCCAGCAGCCAAGATGGGGCATTGACAGGGTTCTATGGCTACACCTTC.